The rows below give T cell receptor beta chains drawn from one sample of a study of cytomegalovirus exposure and HLA in healthy donors. Generated by immunoSEQ multiplex PCR, the TCRdb table keeps only in-frame clones and is missing some. The top ten clones hold approximately 0.7% of a sample with 160,000 or so clones, 70% to 80% of them seen once. Sequencing was performed on PBMCs. The receptors here all came from a woman aged 40 to 49 in good health and CMV-seronegative. Each CDR3 is given with its conserved first and last residue. Fields, in order: V gene, clone size, D gene, J gene, CDR3 length, CDR3 DNA, CDR3 protein. D genes are given only for firm matches. Rows may omit the clone size; those that give it use once, few, many or a size class.

>TRBV29-1|.|TRBD2|TRBJ2-1|15
TGCAGCGTTTCCCTTATGGGGACTAGCGGGGGACAGCAGTTCTTC
CSVSLMGTSGGQQFF
>TRBV27|.|TRBD1|TRBJ2-7|15
TGTGCCAGCAGGGTCGGACAGGGGGGGGTATACGAGCAGTACTTC
CASRVGQGGVYEQYF
>TRBV2|.|.|TRBJ1-4|12
TGTGCCAGTTGGGGCGGGGGTGAAAAACTGTTTTTT
CASWGGGEKLFF
>TRBV27|.|.|TRBJ2-1|15
TGTGCCAGCAGTTCCCAGGGGAAACATTACAATGAGCAGTTCTTC
CASSSQGKHYNEQFF
>TRBV7-2|.|TRBD2|TRBJ2-7|17
TGTGCCAGCACCCCGTTCCCGGATAGCGGGAGAACGTACGAGCAGTACTTC
CASTPFPDSGRTYEQYF
>TRBV6-4|.|TRBD1|TRBJ1-1|13
TGTGCCAGCAGTTCCCGGAGGGGGCTGGTGGCTTTCTTT
CASSSRRGLVAFF
>TRBV28|.|.|TRBJ2-3|12
TGTGCCAGCAGTTTAAACGACAGGACGCAGTATTTT
CASSLNDRTQYF
>TRBV5-1|few|.|TRBJ1-1|14
TGCGCCAGCAGCCCCGATCCGCGGAGCACTGAAGCTTTCTTT
CASSPDPRSTEAFF
>TRBV7-2|.|TRBD2|TRBJ2-5|16
TGTGCCAGCAGCTTAGTGGGGACTAGCGGGCAAGAGACCCAGTACTTC
CASSLVGTSGQETQYF
>TRBV5-8|.|.|TRBJ2-7|14
TGTGCCAGCAGCGTGTGGACAGAGAGGGACGAGCAGTACTTC
CASSVWTERDEQYF
>TRBV28|.|.|TRBJ1-2|14
TGTGCCAGCAGTGCGCCTCAGGGAAACTATGGCTACACCTTC
CASSAPQGNYGYTF
>TRBV13|.|.|TRBJ2-2|17
TGTGCCAGCAGCTCCAGCTATCGGGACACGAACACCGGGGAGCTGTTTTTT
CASSSSYRDTNTGELFF
>TRBV21-1|few|.|TRBJ2-7|13
TGTGCCAGCAGCACATCTAGGAACTACGAGCAGTACTTC
CASSTSRNYEQYF
>TRBV6-5|few|TRBD1|TRBJ2-6|16
TGTGCCAGCAGTTACTCGACAGGGGCTGGGGCCAACGTCCTGACTTTC
CASSYSTGAGANVLTF
>TRBV7-6|.|.|TRBJ1-3|14
TGTGCCAGCAGCTTAACGCAGTCTGGAAACACCATATATTTT
CASSLTQSGNTIYF
>TRBV5-1|.|TRBD2|TRBJ2-7|14
TGCGCCAGCAGCCGGACTAGCGGTAACTACGAGCAGTACTTC
CASSRTSGNYEQYF
>TRBV10-2|.|TRBD1|TRBJ2-7|11
TGCGCCAGCGGACAGGGGCGCGAGCAGTACTTC
CASGQGREQYF
>TRBV7-9|.|TRBD1|TRBJ2-1|16
TGTGCCAGCAGCTTACCGGGACAGGTCGTCTACAATGAGCAGTTCTTC
CASSLPGQVVYNEQFF
>TRBV28|.|.|TRBJ1-1|14
TGTGCCAGCAGTTTATTGGGCCAGAACACTGAAGCTTTCTTT
CASSLLGQNTEAFF
>TRBV7-2|.|TRBD2|TRBJ2-1|14
TGTGCCAGCAGCTTAGGGGTCCTAGCGGGGGAGCAGTTCTTC
CASSLGVLAGEQFF
>TRBV6-1|.|TRBD1|TRBJ1-3|14
TGTGCCAGCAGTGTGGGGACAGCTGGAAACACCATATATTTT
CASSVGTAGNTIYF
>TRBV28|.|.|TRBJ1-1|14
TGTGCCAGCAGTTTATTAGCGAGGAACACTGAAGCTTTCTTT
CASSLLARNTEAFF
>TRBV6-6|.|.|TRBJ1-5|13
TGTGCCAGCGGGCGCGGGAACAATCAGCCCCAGCATTTT
CASGRGNNQPQHF
>TRBV19|.|.|TRBJ1-1|11
TGTGCCAGTAGCCAGGGCACTGAAGCTTTCTTT
CASSQGTEAFF
>TRBV11-3|.|TRBD1|TRBJ2-7|14
TGTGCCAGCAGCTCCCTCAGGGGGCAGGGCGAGCAGTACTTC
CASSSLRGQGEQYF
>TRBV28|.|TRBD1|TRBJ2-1|12
TGTGCCAGCAGGGACAGGTTCAATGAGCAGTTCTTC
CASRDRFNEQFF
>TRBV14|.|.|TRBJ2-5|14
TGTGCCAGCAGCCAACGACTGGAGAAAGAGACCCAGTACTTC
CASSQRLEKETQYF
>TRBV6-6|.|TRBD1|TRBJ2-7|16
TGTGCCAGCAGTTACGCTCCGGGACAGAATTCCTACGAGCAGTACTTC
CASSYAPGQNSYEQYF
>TRBV30|.|.|TRBJ2-1|16
TGTGCCTGGAGTCTGGACGGAGACAATGGGGACAATGAGCCGTTCTTC
CAWSLDGDNGDNEPFF
>TRBV7-9|.|TRBD2|TRBJ2-1|14
TGTGCCAGCGGGGTTGCGGGGGGGCCTGGGGGGCAGTTCTTC
CASGVAGGPGGQFF
>TRBV5-1|.|TRBD2|TRBJ2-1|17
TGCGCCAGCAGCTTGCACCAGCGGGAGGGTAGGCAAAATGAGCAGTTCTTC
CASSLHQREGRQNEQFF
>TRBV2|.|.|TRBJ1-4|15
TGTGCCAGCAGTGAGGCTCGTGCAACTAATGAAAAACTGTTTTTT
CASSEARATNEKLFF
>TRBV7-2|once|.|TRBJ1-2|13
TGTGCCAGCACCCAGGGGACCTCCCATGGCTACACCTTC
CASTQGTSHGYTF
>TRBV7-7|.|TRBD1|TRBJ2-5|14
TGTGCTAGCAGCAGGGACAGGGGTACGGAGACCCAGTACTTC
CASSRDRGTETQYF
>TRBV28|once|TRBD2|TRBJ2-2|14
TGTGCCAGCAAGCGGGAATTAAACACCGGGGAGCTGTTTTTT
CASKRELNTGELFF
>TRBV7-2|.|.|TRBJ2-7|14
TGTGCCAGCAGCTTAGCCCCTCTCTCCTACGAGCAGTACTTC
CASSLAPLSYEQYF
>TRBV19|.|.|TRBJ2-1|14
TGTGCCAGTAGTAATACAGGGCGCGGGAATGAGCAGTTCTTC
CASSNTGRGNEQFF
>TRBV9|.|.|TRBJ1-1|13
TGTGCCAGCAGCGTAGCCACCGGTCCTGAAGCTTTCTTT
CASSVATGPEAFF
>TRBV6-1|.|.|TRBJ1-4|15
TGTGCCAGCAGTGAATCGCAGGGTCAGAATGAAAAACTGTTTTTT
CASSESQGQNEKLFF
>TRBV28|.|.|TRBJ2-1|15
TGTGCCAGCGCACCCGGCCAGCGGACTTACAATGAGCAGTTCTTC
CASAPGQRTYNEQFF
>TRBV10-3|.|TRBD2|TRBJ2-2|18
TGTGCCATCAGTGGAATTCGCAGCGGGAGGGGGAACACCGGGGAGCTGTTTTTT
CAISGIRSGRGNTGELFF
>TRBV30|.|.|TRBJ2-5|14
TGTGCCTGGAGTGTAAGCACTCCGGGGGAGACCCAGTACTTC
CAWSVSTPGETQYF
>TRBV15|.|TRBD1|TRBJ1-4|13
TGTGCCACCAGCCCGGGGACAGGTGAAAAACTGTTTTTT
CATSPGTGEKLFF
>TRBV18|once|TRBD1|TRBJ2-5|17
TGTGCCAGCTCACCATCAAACCGGGACAGGGGCCAAGAGACCCAGTACTTC
CASSPSNRDRGQETQYF
>TRBV9|.|TRBD2|TRBJ2-3|15
TGTGCCAGCAGCGTAGGACTAGCGGGAGTAGATACGCAGTATTTT
CASSVGLAGVDTQYF
>TRBV7-8|.|TRBD2|TRBJ2-1|15
TGTGCCAGCAGCTGGAAACTAGCGGGCCCCATGGAGCAGTTCTTC
CASSWKLAGPMEQFF
>TRBV27|once|.|TRBJ1-6|16
TGTGCCAGCAGTTTCTCTGGGGGGATTCTCGACTCACCCCTCCACTTT
CASSFSGGILDSPLHF
>TRBV6-6|.|TRBD1|TRBJ1-2|16
TGTGCCAGCAGTTACGGGGGGGACAGGGGACACTATGGCTACACCTTC
CASSYGGDRGHYGYTF
>TRBV28|.|.|TRBJ1-4|14
TGTGCCAGCAGTTTAGTAGTGACTAATGAAAAACTGTTTTTT
CASSLVVTNEKLFF
>TRBV5-5|.|.|TRBJ2-1|15
TGTGCCAGCAGCTTTGGACTGGGTTCCTACAATGAGCAGTTCTTC
CASSFGLGSYNEQFF
>TRBV7-7|.|TRBD2|TRBJ2-3|14
TGTGCTAGCAGCGTAAGGGCGGGGGCAGATACGCAGTATTTT
CASSVRAGADTQYF
>TRBV15|.|TRBD1|TRBJ1-3|16
TGTGCCACCAGCAGAGTGACAGGGGGCTCTGGAAACACCATATATTTT
CATSRVTGGSGNTIYF
>TRBV5-1|.|TRBD2|TRBJ2-5|13
TGCGCCAGCCAACTAGCGGGCCAAGAGACCCAGTACTTC
CASQLAGQETQYF
>TRBV7-6|.|.|TRBJ1-2|14
TGTGCCAGCAGCCCCCAGGGTGCCAACTATGGCTACACCTTC
CASSPQGANYGYTF
>TRBV7-2|.|.|TRBJ1-2|14
TGTGCCAGCAGTCCCTCTGGGGGGGGCTTTGGCTACACCTTC
CASSPSGGGFGYTF